The 24 T cell receptor beta chains in this list originate from one sample, sequenced in a study of blood T cell repertoires in COVID-19. The method was immunoSEQ multiplex PCR; TCRdb's version includes in-frame clones alone and lacks a portion of them. The data contain approximately 170,000 clones, 83% of them singletons. The sample was PBMCs or T cells enriched from blood (not recorded which). The receptor source for this set is a woman aged 45 to 65 in a cohort exposed to, infected with or recovered from COVID-19 (not recorded which).

This clone was counted only a few times. V gene TRBV3-1 (or the pseudogene TRBV3-2) combines with J gene TRBJ2-7; D may be TRBD1 (5 bases). Trimming took off 6 bases at V and 5 bases at J, with 8 bases between the two ends. The CDR3 contains 11 residues. Germline-derived CDR1 and CDR2 are LGHDT and YNNKEL (reference sequence). Here the CDR3 reads CASRGADEQYF. The CDR3 nucleotides are TGTGCCAGCAGAGGGGCGGACGAGCAGTACTTC.

J is TRBJ1-1 and V is TRBV28, with 9 nucleotides matching TRBD1. Trimming took 8 bases from V and 5 from J; bases not matched to a gene: 12. The CDR3 has 15 residues. Germline V lookup: CDR1 MDHEN, CDR2 SYDVKM. The chain's CDR3 is CASPTTGTGRTEAFF. The CDR3, as DNA: TGTGCCAGCCCCACAACCGGGACAGGGAGGACTGAAGCTTTCTTT.

The CDR3 spells CASSFGTGGYGYTF. The CDR3 DNA sequence: TGTGCCAGCAGTTTCGGGACAGGGGGCTATGGCTACACCTTC. V and J are TRBV27 and TRBJ1-2; 11 positions match TRBD1. From germline, CDR1 is MNHEY and CDR2 SMNVEV (reference sequence). The J segment lost 4 bases and the V segment lost 3 bases, leaving 1 base of the junction unmatched. This CDR3 region has 14 residues.

The chain couples TRBV6-8 to TRBJ1-4; D remains ambiguous. The germline V gene has CDR1 MNHGY and CDR2 SAAAGT. The CDR3 spans 13 residues. The V end lost 10 bases, the J end lost 3 bases, and 12 bases lay between the germline ends. The CDR3 spells CATVLYANEKLFF. CDR3 in DNA: TGTGCCACCGTATTGTATGCTAATGAAAAACTGTTTTTT.

The rearrangement links TRBV11-2 to TRBJ1-2, with TRBD1 identical over 9 bases. The germline V gene has CDR1 SGHAT and CDR2 FQNNGV. This CDR3 has 16 residues. V dropped 0 bases and J dropped 5; count of bases not matched to a gene: 7. CDR3 in amino acids: CASSLDPGTGIYGYTF. The CDR3 bases are TGTGCCAGCAGCTTAGACCCCGGGACAGGGATATATGGCTACACCTTC.

This clone was observed many times. This sequence joins TRBV7-9 and TRBJ2-7; D unclear. V gave up 4 bases and J gave up 3 bases, with 4 bases separating them. In germline, CDR1 is SEHNR, CDR2 FQNEAQ (reference sequence). The length of the CDR3 is 11 residues. The CDR3 spells CASSSNYEQYF. The CDR3 region has the DNA TGTGCCAGCAGCTCCAACTACGAGCAGTACTTC.

V usage is TRBV7-2 and J usage is TRBJ1-1; 7 positions agree with TRBD1. V lost 1 base, J lost 9 bases, and 14 bases stayed unmatched. Looked up from germline, CDR1 is SGHTA and CDR2 is FQGNSA. The CDR3 is 16 amino acids. CDR3 DNA: TGTGCCAGCAGCTTAGAGGCAGGGGGTAGGGTTTTTCAAGCTTTCTTT. This codes for CASSLEAGGRVFQAFF.

The V call is TRBV7-8, the J call TRBJ1-5; D is ambiguous. The germline V gene encodes CDR1 SGHVS and CDR2 FQNEAQ. CDR3 size: 13 residues. V was clipped by 6 bases and J by 2 bases, with 8 bases between them. The CDR3 coding sequence is TGTGCCAGCAGTACAGTTGGCAATCAGCCCCAGCATTTT. Residues: CASSTVGNQPQHF.

The gene calls are TRBV3-1 (or the pseudogene TRBV3-2) and TRBJ2-7; D may be TRBD2 (5 bases). CDR3 length: 12 amino acids. V shed 4 bases and J shed 7 bases, with 11 bases lying between them. Per the germline V gene, CDR1 is LGHDT and CDR2 is YNNKEL (reference sequence). The CDR3 nucleotides read TGTGCCAGCAGCCGTGACACGGGAGAGCAGTACTTC. Protein product: CASSRDTGEQYF.

CDR3 sequence reads: CAISERGNSNQPQHF. The CDR3 DNA is TGTGCCATCAGTGAGAGGGGAAACAGCAATCAGCCCCAGCATTTT. The V call is TRBV10-3, the J call TRBJ1-5; tentative D call: TRBD1 (5 bases). The V gene lost 2 bases and the J gene lost 1 base, with 9 bases spanning the gap. CDR3 length: 15 residues. Germline CDR1 and CDR2: ENHRY and SYGVKD.

V is TRBV27 and J is TRBJ2-3, with 8 nucleotides matching TRBD1. After removal of 2 bases from V and 4 bases from J, the junction contained 2 bases not matched to a gene. The CDR3 spans 14 residues. Germline CDR1 is MNHEY and CDR2 is SMNVEV (reference sequence). CDR3 coding DNA: TGTGCCAGCAGTTTACAGGGGGCCGCAGATACGCAGTATTTT. It translates to CASSLQGAADTQYF.

This chain joins TRBV15 and TRBJ2-1; no definite D call. The CDR3 has 13 residues. The germline V gene has CDR1 LNHNV and CDR2 YYDKDF (reference sequence). Trimming took off 1 base at V and 7 bases at J, with 8 bases between the two ends. The CDR3 reads CATSRVTLNEQFF. The DNA for the CDR3 is TGTGCCACCAGCAGAGTGACTTTGAATGAGCAGTTCTTC.

The chain is built from TRBV28 and TRBJ1-2; 8 positions agree with TRBD1. The CDR3 runs 13 residues. CDR1 MDHEN and CDR2 SYDVKM come from the germline V gene. V was pared by 4 bases and J by 7 bases, with 5 bases of the junction left unmatched. This chain's CDR3 is CASSYGQGRGYTF. The CDR3 DNA follows: TGTGCCAGCAGTTATGGACAGGGACGTGGCTACACCTTC.

The rearrangement links TRBV6-2 or TRBV6-3 to TRBJ2-1; the match to TRBD2 covers 9 bases. CDR3 size: 15 residues. Germline loops: CDR1 MNHEY, CDR2 SVGEGT. J lost 7 bases, V lost 3 bases, and 7 bases had no gene match. As DNA, the CDR3 is TGTGCCAGCAGTTATGGTAGCGGGAGAGGGAATGAGCAGTTCTTC. This encodes CASSYGSGRGNEQFF.

The rearrangement uses TRBV3-1 (or the pseudogene TRBV3-2) and TRBJ1-3, with a possible D match to TRBD1 (5 bases). Germline V CDR1 and CDR2: LGHDT, YNNKEL (reference sequence). The CDR3 loop spans 15 amino acids. V dropped 6 bases and J dropped 0 bases, with 12 bases sitting between them. CDR3 coding DNA: TGTGCCAGCAGTTCGGGACTAGACTCTGGAAACACCATATATTTT. It yields the protein CASSSGLDSGNTIYF.

This clone has only a few counts. The chain joins TRBV28 to TRBJ2-7; D gene ambiguous. Germline lookup yields CDR1 MDHEN and CDR2 SYDVKM. Trimming removed 7 bases at V and 3 bases at J, with 10 bases between. The CDR3 is 12 residues long. The CDR3 loop reads CASTAGLYEQYF. CDR3 bases: TGTGCCAGCACCGCTGGGCTCTACGAGCAGTACTTC.

This rearrangement joins TRBV4-1 to TRBJ2-5; D gene ambiguous. The CDR3 length is 13 residues. Trimming stripped 2 bases from V and 2 bases from J, with 6 bases between. Germline-derived CDR1 and CDR2 are MGHRA and YSYEKL. CDR3 loop: CASSQQVQETQYF. CDR3 nucleotide sequence: TGCGCCAGCAGCCAACAGGTTCAAGAGACCCAGTACTTC.

The CDR3 sequence: CASSSERQVHGYTF. CDR3 nucleotides: TGTGCCAGCAGCAGCGAAAGACAGGTTCATGGCTACACCTTC. The V call is TRBV27, the J call TRBJ1-2; a possible D gene is TRBD1 (6 bases). V lost 6 bases to trimming and J lost 6 bases, with 17 bases between them. In germline, CDR1 is MNHEY, CDR2 SMNVEV (reference sequence). The CDR3 is made up of 14 amino acids.

The chain joins TRBV6-5 to TRBJ2-7; D possibly corresponds to TRBD1 (6 bases). This CDR3 spans 13 amino acids. Per the germline V gene, CDR1 is MNHEY and CDR2 is SVGAGI. Trimming removed 6 bases at V and 9 bases at J, with 18 bases between. The CDR3: CASRPTGYWGQYF. CDR3 nucleotide sequence: TGTGCCAGCAGACCCACAGGGTATTGGGGGCAGTACTTC.

J is TRBJ1-2 and V is TRBV25-1; D is uncertain. Trimming removed 1 base from V and 8 bases from J, with 17 bases in between. CDR3 length: 15 residues. Germline loops: CDR1 MGHDK, CDR2 SYGVNS. CDR3 coding DNA: TGTGCCAGCAGTGAATCCGCCCCCAGTGGGAGCGGCTACACCTTC. It specifies CASSESAPSGSGYTF.

The genes are TRBV19 and TRBJ2-7; TRBD1 matches 8 bases. V trimming: 5 bases; J trimming: 3 bases; junction bases outside the gene matches: 9. The germline gives CDR1 LNHDA, CDR2 SQIVND (reference sequence). This CDR3 has 15 residues. CDR3 nucleotides: TGTGCCAGTAGTCTCACCGGGACAGGAGACTACGAGCAGTACTTC. This gives the protein CASSLTGTGDYEQYF.

Comment on this clone: One junction end disagrees with the germline gene, perhaps due to a read error. This chain connects TRBV28 to TRBJ1-3, with D perhaps TRBD1 (5 bases). The CDR3 runs 11 residues. Germline V gene data show CDR1 as MDHEN and CDR2 as SYDVKM. CDR3 bases: TGCGGGACTACCTCTGGAAACACCATATATTTT. Translation: CGTTSGNTIYF.

The chain uses TRBV10-3 and TRBJ2-1; D possibly corresponds to TRBD1 (6 bases). The germline CDR1 and CDR2 sequences are ENHRY and SYGVKD. The germline V and J ends were trimmed by 0 bases and 10 bases, with 16 bases remaining between them. This CDR3 contains 15 residues. CDR3 DNA sequence: TGTGCCATCAGTGAGTCTCGGGCCGCCCAGGGGGAGCAGTTCTTC. It yields the protein CAISESRAAQGEQFF.

This clone was picked up a small number of times. Within the sample, other DNA sequences also encode this same CDR3. The chain uses TRBV9 and TRBJ1-1; no clear D. Trimming removed 0 bases from V and 1 base from J, with 4 bases in between. The CDR3 runs 13 residues. Germline V lookup: CDR1 SGDLS, CDR2 YYNGEE. The CDR3 DNA is TGTGCCAGCAGCGTAGCAGGGAACACTGAAGCTTTCTTT. Its protein is CASSVAGNTEAFF.